This TCR beta chain was captured by sequencing in a study of technical replicates of blood from a few donors. Libraries were prepared by immunoSEQ multiplex PCR; TCRdb keeps only in-frame clonotypes and omits some of them. The table has 55,000 to 75,000 clones, over 75% seen once. CDR3 length equals 12 residues. With 3 bases clipped from V and 11 bases from J, the junction kept 3 bases outside the gene matches. Looked up from germline, CDR1 is KGHSH and CDR2 is LQKENI. The sequencing sample was made of PBMCs. The rearrangement joins TRBV18 to TRBJ1-1; TRBD1 matches at 10 bases. This clonotype was obtained from a human donor in good health. Some clones in this sample may be carry-over from other donors' samples. The CDR3 nucleotides read TGTGCCAGCTCACCTGACAGGGGGCAGGCTTTCTTT. Translation gives CASSPDRGQAFF. Drawing the rest from reference TRBV18 and TRBJ1-1, the complete variable domain is NAGVMQNPRHLVRRRGQEARLRCSPMKGHSHVYWYRQLPEEGLKFMVYLQKENIIDESGMPKERFSAEFPKEGPSILRIQQVVRGDSAAYFCASSPDRGQAFFGQGTRLTVV.